The 14 T cell receptor beta chains given below trace back to one sample, sequenced in a study of post-analysis software for immune sequencing data. Points from the study as a whole: A few TRBV segments occurring more often in patients than controls included TRBV5-6, TRBV5-1 and TRBV20-1.

Libraries were made from TCR beta cDNA, and they carried unique molecular identifiers. Each CDR3 protein is one row after TCRdb ran MiXCR on the PCR reads. Here the sample spans about 820,000 distinct CDR3 sequences, approximately 53% being singletons. Their antigen targets remain unknown. The sequenced sample consisted of blood. The receptor set was obtained from a girl aged 10 to 17 with multiple sclerosis.

This rearrangement joins TRBV29-1 to TRBJ2-2; 7 bases line up with TRBD1. This CDR3 region has 13 residues. J gave up 6 bases and V 7 bases, and 8 bases lay outside the gene matches. The germline gives CDR1 SQVTM, CDR2 ANQGSEA. The CDR3 nucleotides are TGCAGCGCTAGGGGACAGTTTCCCGGGGAGCTGTTTTTT. Its protein is CSARGQFPGELFF.

This clonotype appeared a few times. The genes are TRBV29-1 and TRBJ2-7; D ambiguous. Germline assignment: CDR1 SQVTM and CDR2 ANQGSEA. There are 11 residues in the CDR3. Deletions cut 0 bases from V and 12 bases from J, with 12 bases between. CDR3: CSVEEQPERYF. The CDR3 DNA reads TGCAGCGTTGAAGAGCAGCCAGAAAGGTACTTC.

This clonotype was seen only once. The CDR3 nucleotides read TGTGCCAGCAGCCAACAGGGGGGACGAAGCAATCAGCCCCAGCATTTT. It encodes CASSQQGGRSNQPQHF. The chain employs TRBV3-1 and TRBJ1-5; 7 nucleotides align to TRBD1. V was pared by 2 bases and J by 1 base, with 5 bases of the junction left unmatched. The germline V gene has CDR1 LGHDT and CDR2 YNNKEL (reference sequence). This CDR3 contains 16 residues.

To note about this clonotype: One end of the junction does not line up with germline, which may come from a read error. The V and J genes are TRBV5-5 and TRBJ1-2, with D perhaps TRBD1 (5 bases). Germline V gene data show CDR1 as SGHKS and CDR2 as YYEKEE (reference sequence). The CDR3 loop spans 15 amino acids. The CDR3 reads CASSPAFPGDYGYTF. In nucleotides, the CDR3 is TGTGCCAGCAGCCCCGCCTTCCCGGGGGACTATGGCTACACCTTT.

The sample holds a few counts of this clonotype. This chain joins TRBV29-1 and TRBJ2-5; TRBD1 aligns across 9 bases. J lost 5 bases, V lost 6 bases, and 10 bases had no gene match. This CDR3 region has 14 residues. Germline V gene sequence: CDR1 SQVTM, CDR2 ANQGSEA. The CDR3 sequence is CSVSLQGARETQYF. The CDR3 DNA reads TGCAGCGTCTCACTACAGGGGGCTCGTGAGACCCAGTACTTC. The variable domain in full, completed from reference TRBV29-1 and TRBJ2-5, reads SAVISQKPSRDICQRGTSLTIQCQVDSQVTMMFWYRQQPGQSLTLIATANQGSEATYESGFVIDKFPISRPNLTFSTLTVSNMSPEDSSIYLCSVSLQGARETQYFGPGTRLLVL.

The chain couples TRBV7-2 to TRBJ2-7, with 9 bases fitting TRBD2. The V and J ends lost 1 base and 7 bases, in that order; junction bases with no gene match: 11. The CDR3 spans 16 residues. Germline V lookup: CDR1 SGHTA, CDR2 FQGNSA. DNA for the CDR3: TGTGCCAGCAGCTTAGTCCCTAGCGGGGCTTCTCGGGAGCAGTACTTC. It yields the protein CASSLVPSGASREQYF.

The V call is TRBV29-1, the J call TRBJ2-7; D remains unclear. The J call may be in error: the DNA end matches TRBJ2-5 better. Germline CDR1 reads SQVTM; CDR2 reads ANQGSEA. CDR3 length: 12 amino acids. CDR3 sequence: CSVKDSSGTQYF. The DNA of the CDR3 is TGCAGCGTAAAAGACTCCTCGGGGACCCAGTACTTC.

The chain links TRBV20-1 to TRBJ1-5; possible D gene TRBD1, 6 bases. CDR1 DFQATT and CDR2 SNEGSKA come from the germline V gene (reference sequence). The CDR3 is 12 residues long. V shed 0 bases and J shed 8 bases, with 8 bases lying between them. The CDR3 region has the DNA TGCAGTGCTAGAGAAGGGGGGAAGCCCCAGCATTTT. This translates into CSAREGGKPQHF.

The J gene is TRBJ2-3, the V gene TRBV4-1; D might be TRBD1 (5 bases). Germline V lookup: CDR1 MGHRA, CDR2 YSYEKL. The V end was cut by 1 base, the J end by 5 bases, with 10 bases between. This CDR3 region has 14 residues. CDR3 region: CASSQVRDQDTQYF. CDR3 in DNA: TGCGCCAGCAGCCAAGTCAGGGATCAAGATACGCAGTATTTT.

The chain joins TRBV19 to TRBJ1-5; a weak D match, TRBD1 (6 bases). The CDR3 runs 15 residues. Trimming shortened V by 5 bases and J by 4 bases, and 15 bases separated the two germline ends. Germline V lookup: CDR1 LNHDA, CDR2 SQIVND (reference sequence). This chain's CDR3 is CASSSAGHRNQPQHF. For the CDR3, the DNA is TGTGCCAGTAGTTCCGCGGGACATAGAAATCAGCCCCAGCATTTT.

The chain couples TRBV7-2 to TRBJ2-5, with 8 bases lining up with TRBD2. Trimming removed 3 bases from V and 11 bases from J; junction bases left unmatched: 17. Germline-derived CDR1 and CDR2 are SGHTA and FQGNSA. The CDR3 is made up of 16 amino acids. The DNA for the CDR3 is TGTGCCAGCAGCTTGGGGGACGGGAGGGCTACCAGCAAACAGTACTTC. Its protein product is CASSLGDGRATSKQYF.

This clonotype was detected only once. The rearrangement uses TRBV2 and TRBJ2-7; 13 nucleotides line up with TRBD2. Germline CDR1 reads SNHLY; CDR2 reads FYNNEI. The CDR3 has 17 residues. V trimming: 3 bases; J trimming: 4 bases; junction bases outside the gene matches: 9. This CDR3 is CASSEGTSGMVFYEQYF. CDR3 nucleotide sequence: TGTGCCAGCAGTGAGGGGACTAGCGGGATGGTCTTTTACGAGCAGTACTTC.

V and J are TRBV20-1 and TRBJ2-4, with 10 positions matching TRBD1. The CDR3 is 15 residues long. J gave up 3 bases and V 3 bases, and 5 bases lay outside the gene matches. From germline, CDR1 is DFQATT and CDR2 SNEGSKA (reference sequence). The CDR3 here is CSARGQGTGKNIQYF. CDR3 coding DNA: TGCAGTGCTAGGGGACAGGGGACGGGCAAAAACATTCAGTACTTC.

In its sample, this clonotype was seen once. The chain is built from TRBV20-1 and TRBJ1-2; D unresolved. V was pared by 1 base and J by 1 base, with 7 bases between. This CDR3 has 13 amino acids. The germline gives CDR1 DFQATT, CDR2 SNEGSKA (reference sequence). As DNA, the CDR3 is TGCAGTGCTAGAGGGCCCTTTAACTATGGCTACACCTTC. Its protein product is CSARGPFNYGYTF.